This T cell receptor (beta chain) was captured by sequencing in a study of T-cell reconstitution after alpha-beta-depleted transplantation in children. Germline V gene data show CDR1 as SEHNR and CDR2 as FQNEAQ (reference sequence). Trimming removed 5 bases from V and 5 bases from J, with 16 bases in between. This CDR3 region has 15 residues. The library targeted TCRbeta and was prepared with unique molecular identifiers. TCRdb analysed the PCR reads with MiXCR anew, one entry per CDR3 protein. The sample holds hundreds of thousands of distinct CDR3 sequences, 16% seen once. This clonotype originated in a human donor who donated a stem cell graft to a child with acute myeloid leukemia. The material sequenced was PBMCs from the stem cell graft donor, taken from the stem cell graft. The rearrangement joins TRBV7-9 to TRBJ2-1; D is perhaps TRBD1 or TRBD2 (7 bases each). The CDR3 DNA is TGTGCCAGCAGCCCGCAGGGGGGGCAAAACAATGAGCAGTTCTTC. Translating it yields CASSPQGGQNNEQFF. Filled out from reference TRBV7-9 and TRBJ2-1, the complete variable domain reads DTGVSQNPRHKITKRGQNVTFRCDPISEHNRLYWYRQTLGQGPEFLTYFQNEAQLEKSRLLSDRFSAERPKGSFSTLEIQRTEQGDSAMYLCASSPQGGQNNEQFFGPGTRLTVL.